This TCR beta chain was identified in a study of T cells after yellow fever vaccination. Study overall: In the case of low-cell-number fractions, SMART-Seq v4 Ultra Low Input was used for preparation.

TCRdb re-analysed the 5' RACE reads in MiXCR, keeping a single row per CDR3 protein. The sample lists a few hundred thousand distinct CDR3 sequences, approximately 8% occurring once. This clonotype was seen repeatedly, ten times or more. Its antigen remains unidentified. The length of the CDR3 is 14 residues. CDR1 is SGHRS, CDR2 YFSETQ, per germline. J gave up 2 bases and V 2 bases, and 2 bases lay outside the gene matches. Findings and caveats of the study: Reappearing after the booster were most of the clones from primary vaccination (roughly 96% CD4, approximately 89% CD8).

Specimen: CD4+ T cells sorted from PBMCs, collected 5 days after the yellow fever booster vaccination. The TCR sequence derives from a man aged 18 to 30 who received the YFV17D yellow fever vaccine. The chain carries TRBV5-1 and TRBJ2-3, with 7 bases aligning to TRBD2. CDR3 DNA: TGCGCCAGCAGCTTAGGACTAGTCACAGATACGCAGTATTTT. Its protein product is CASSLGLVTDTQYF.